Below are 20 T cell receptor beta chains sequenced from a single sample in a study of identical twins. Via MiXCR, TCRdb re-called the 5' RACE reads, giving one row per CDR3 protein. Altogether about 570,000 distinct CDR3 sequences are present, just under 10% being singletons, with the ten largest covering approximately 3%. These data were likewise used in another study, on yellow fever vaccine responses in identical twins.

Sequencing was done on a sample of PBMCs. The receptors shown here come from a woman younger than 30 in good health.

This clonotype was detected many times. This rearrangement joins TRBV20-1 to TRBJ2-1, with a possible D match to TRBD2 (5 bases). The CDR3 sequence is 11 residues long. From germline, CDR1 is DFQATT and CDR2 SNEGSKA (reference sequence). Trimming left V 3 bases short and J 7 bases short, with 7 bases between. The CDR3 loop reads CSASWENEQFF. The CDR3 nucleotides are TGCAGTGCTAGTTGGGAGAATGAGCAGTTCTTC.

This clonotype has a count of ten or more. The DNA for the CDR3 is TGCGCCAGCAGTGTAAATGGACTAGCGGGGGGGAGCTCCTACAATGAGCAGTTCTTC. This gives the protein CASSVNGLAGGSSYNEQFF. This chain connects TRBV10-2 to TRBJ2-1; 15 positions match TRBD2. Germline CDR1 reads WSHSY; CDR2 reads SAAADI. The CDR3 totals 19 residues. J was trimmed by 0 bases and V by 4 bases; bases with no gene match: 7.

This chain joins TRBV9 and TRBJ2-5; perhaps D is TRBD1 or TRBD2 (5 bases each). The CDR3 covers 15 residues. Deletions cut 1 base from V and 1 base from J, with 11 bases between. CDR1 SGDLS and CDR2 YYNGEE come from the germline V gene. This chain's CDR3 is CASSVRDLLQETQYF. The CDR3 DNA reads TGTGCCAGCAGCGTACGGGACCTACTCCAAGAGACCCAGTACTTC.

The chain joins TRBV7-9 to TRBJ1-6; no definite D call. The V end lost 5 bases, the J end lost 14 bases, and 13 bases lay between the germline ends. The CDR3 is 12 residues long. Germline-derived CDR1 and CDR2 are SEHNR and FQNEAQ (reference sequence). CDR3 sequence: CASSPGERSLHF. The CDR3, as DNA: TGTGCCAGCAGCCCTGGGGAGAGGTCCCTCCACTTT.

There are many counts of this clonotype. The rearrangement links TRBV5-4 to TRBJ2-1, with TRBD2 matching 7 bases. The CDR3 has 15 residues. Germline-derived CDR1 and CDR2 are SGHNT and YYREEE (reference sequence). V lost 1 base and J lost 2; bases outside the gene matches: 3. The CDR3 loop is CASSLSGEAYNEQFF. In nucleotides, the CDR3 is TGTGCCAGCAGCTTGAGCGGGGAAGCCTACAATGAGCAGTTCTTC.

In DNA form, the CDR3 reads TGCGCCAGCAGCTGGGGGGGACTAGCGGCTAACACCGGGGAGCTGTTTTTT. This sequence encodes CASSWGGLAANTGELFF. The chain couples TRBV5-1 to TRBJ2-2; 11 nucleotides align to TRBD2. Trimming at V came to 3 bases and at J to 2 bases, leaving 6 bases not matched to a gene. CDR3 length: 17 residues. The V gene's germline CDR1 is SGHRS and CDR2 YFSETQ.

There are a few counts of this clonotype. This chain joins TRBV4-3 and TRBJ2-1, with D uncertain. The germline V and J ends were trimmed by 1 base and 9 bases, with 7 bases remaining between them. This CDR3 spans 12 amino acids. Germline V lookup: CDR1 LGHNA, CDR2 YSLEER. This CDR3 is CASSQGMGEQFF. The CDR3, as DNA: TGCGCCAGCAGCCAAGGAATGGGTGAGCAGTTCTTC.

The rearrangement uses TRBV7-8 and TRBJ2-5; D is uncertain. This CDR3 is 14 amino acids long. Germline V gene data show CDR1 as SGHVS and CDR2 as FQNEAQ. V lost 5 bases, J lost 4 bases, and 14 bases lay in between. The DNA of the CDR3 is TGTGCCAGCAGCCCAGATGCTAAGGGAGAGACCCAGTACTTC. It translates to CASSPDAKGETQYF.

The chain uses TRBV20-1 and TRBJ2-7; D gene uncertain. There are 15 residues in the CDR3. CDR1 and CDR2 (germline): DFQATT, SNEGSKA (reference sequence). Trimming stripped 0 bases from V and 3 bases from J, with 15 bases between. CDR3 sequence reads: CSARDSVETRYEQYF. CDR3 DNA sequence: TGCAGTGCTAGAGATTCGGTAGAGACACGCTACGAGCAGTACTTC.

There are a few counts of this clonotype. The rearrangement joins TRBV6-2 or TRBV6-3 to TRBJ2-7; D perhaps matches TRBD1 (5 bases). From germline, CDR1 is MNHEY and CDR2 SVGEGT. V lost 7 bases to trimming and J lost 6 bases, with 19 bases between them. The CDR3 runs to 14 residues. This CDR3 is CASTQGLEPPEQYF. In nucleotides, the CDR3 is TGTGCCAGCACTCAGGGTCTGGAACCACCCGAGCAGTACTTC.

The chain couples TRBV7-2 to TRBJ2-1, with 8 bases identical to TRBD1. V lost 5 bases, J lost 7 bases, and 7 bases stayed unmatched. CDR1 and CDR2 (germline): SGHTA, FQGNSA. There are 14 residues in the CDR3. The CDR3: CASSPRGRWNEQFF. The CDR3 DNA is TGTGCCAGCAGCCCCAGGGGGCGATGGAATGAGCAGTTCTTC.

The sample holds a few counts of this clonotype. V is TRBV7-9 and J is TRBJ2-5; 12 bases fit TRBD2. The germline CDR1 and CDR2 sequences are SEHNR and FQNEAQ (reference sequence). V shed 5 bases and J 9 bases; nucleotides not matched to a gene: 10. The CDR3 is made up of 15 amino acids. The CDR3: CASSVTTSGSFPQYF. In DNA, the CDR3 is TGTGCCAGCAGCGTAACGACTAGCGGGAGTTTTCCCCAGTACTTC. The full variable domain, rest sourced from reference TRBV7-9 and TRBJ2-5, is DTGVSQNPRHKITKRGQNVTFRCDPISEHNRLYWYRQTLGQGPEFLTYFQNEAQLEKSRLLSDRFSAERPKGSFSTLEIQRTEQGDSAMYLCASSVTTSGSFPQYFGPGTRLLVL.

Ten or more counts support this clonotype. The V and J genes are TRBV7-8 and TRBJ2-5; 8 nucleotides agree with TRBD2. Germline loops: CDR1 SGHVS, CDR2 FQNEAQ. V dropped 1 base and J dropped 9; count of bases not matched to a gene: 10. The CDR3 runs to 15 residues. The CDR3 DNA is TGTGCCAGCAGCTTAGACGTCGGGGGGGTCCATGCCCAGTACTTC. Amino acid sequence: CASSLDVGGVHAQYF.

This clonotype was recorded a few times. A read error is possible here, since a much larger clone lies one base away. V and J are TRBV20-1 and TRBJ2-5; TRBD1 agrees at 11 bases. This CDR3 comprises 16 residues. The V gene's germline CDR1 is DFQATT and CDR2 SNEGSKA (reference sequence). CDR3 protein: CCAKIPDRGHLETQYF. The CDR3 region has the DNA TGCTGCGCCAAGATCCCGGACAGGGGGCATTTGGAGACCCAGTACTTC.

V is TRBV14 and J is TRBJ2-1, with TRBD2 as a possible D gene (6 bases). Germline lookup yields CDR1 SGHDN and CDR2 FVKESK. The ends were cut back, 4 bases at V and 7 bases at J, with 17 bases in the middle. The CDR3 length is 15 residues. CDR3 amino acids: CASSLSLVGGNEQFF. The CDR3 DNA sequence: TGTGCCAGCAGCCTATCTCTGGTCGGGGGTAATGAGCAGTTCTTC. The full variable domain, completed using reference TRBV14 and TRBJ2-1, is EAGVTQFPSHSVIEKGQTVTLRCDPISGHDNLYWYRRVMGKEIKFLLHFVKESKQDESGMPNNRFLAERTGGTYSTLKVQPAELEDSGVYFCASSLSLVGGNEQFFGPGTRLTVL.

The chain couples TRBV2 to TRBJ2-3; 10 nucleotides align to TRBD2. Germline loops: CDR1 SNHLY, CDR2 FYNNEI. V shed 6 bases and J 2 bases; nucleotides not matched to a gene: 5. The CDR3 is 15 amino acids. The CDR3 region is CASRPSGGNTDTQYF. The CDR3 region has the DNA TGTGCCAGCAGGCCTAGCGGGGGAAACACAGATACGCAGTATTTT.

This clonotype was found many times. The chain links TRBV9 to TRBJ2-1; the D is unclear. CDR3 length: 14 amino acids. Per germline, CDR1 SGDLS and CDR2 YYNGEE. V lost 1 base, J lost 3 bases, and 8 bases lay in between. The DNA of the CDR3 is TGTGCCAGCAGCGTAAGGAATAGCTACAATGAGCAGTTCTTC. Translation gives CASSVRNSYNEQFF.

This clonotype was seen more than once but under ten times. The rearrangement links TRBV11-2 to TRBJ2-1; 12 nucleotides align to TRBD2. The CDR3 covers 18 residues. Germline CDR1 reads SGHAT; CDR2 reads FQNNGV. V gave up 0 bases and J gave up 8 bases; unmatched junction bases: 11. The CDR3 DNA sequence: TGTGCCAGCAGCTTAGAGGGTGTGGGACTAGCGGGTAGGGATGAGCAGTTCTTC. This translates into CASSLEGVGLAGRDEQFF.

The chain couples TRBV7-9 to TRBJ1-4; D is ambiguous. V lost 4 bases to trimming and J lost 8 bases, with 14 bases between them. CDR1 SEHNR and CDR2 FQNEAQ come from the germline V gene (reference sequence). The CDR3 extends over 14 amino acids. The CDR3, as DNA: TGTGCCAGCAGCTCCCCCACGGGCGGCGAAAAACTGTTTTTT. Amino acids: CASSSPTGGEKLFF.

This clonotype showed up many times. The chain is built from TRBV5-1 and TRBJ2-1; 9 bases match TRBD2. The CDR3 is 18 residues long. Germline V gene data show CDR1 as SGHRS and CDR2 as YFSETQ. Trimming removed 0 bases from V and 1 base from J; junction bases left unmatched: 8. In DNA form, the CDR3 reads TGCGCCAGCAGCTTGGCCGGGACTAGCCTTAGTTCCTACAATGAGCAGTTCTTC. Translation: CASSLAGTSLSSYNEQFF.